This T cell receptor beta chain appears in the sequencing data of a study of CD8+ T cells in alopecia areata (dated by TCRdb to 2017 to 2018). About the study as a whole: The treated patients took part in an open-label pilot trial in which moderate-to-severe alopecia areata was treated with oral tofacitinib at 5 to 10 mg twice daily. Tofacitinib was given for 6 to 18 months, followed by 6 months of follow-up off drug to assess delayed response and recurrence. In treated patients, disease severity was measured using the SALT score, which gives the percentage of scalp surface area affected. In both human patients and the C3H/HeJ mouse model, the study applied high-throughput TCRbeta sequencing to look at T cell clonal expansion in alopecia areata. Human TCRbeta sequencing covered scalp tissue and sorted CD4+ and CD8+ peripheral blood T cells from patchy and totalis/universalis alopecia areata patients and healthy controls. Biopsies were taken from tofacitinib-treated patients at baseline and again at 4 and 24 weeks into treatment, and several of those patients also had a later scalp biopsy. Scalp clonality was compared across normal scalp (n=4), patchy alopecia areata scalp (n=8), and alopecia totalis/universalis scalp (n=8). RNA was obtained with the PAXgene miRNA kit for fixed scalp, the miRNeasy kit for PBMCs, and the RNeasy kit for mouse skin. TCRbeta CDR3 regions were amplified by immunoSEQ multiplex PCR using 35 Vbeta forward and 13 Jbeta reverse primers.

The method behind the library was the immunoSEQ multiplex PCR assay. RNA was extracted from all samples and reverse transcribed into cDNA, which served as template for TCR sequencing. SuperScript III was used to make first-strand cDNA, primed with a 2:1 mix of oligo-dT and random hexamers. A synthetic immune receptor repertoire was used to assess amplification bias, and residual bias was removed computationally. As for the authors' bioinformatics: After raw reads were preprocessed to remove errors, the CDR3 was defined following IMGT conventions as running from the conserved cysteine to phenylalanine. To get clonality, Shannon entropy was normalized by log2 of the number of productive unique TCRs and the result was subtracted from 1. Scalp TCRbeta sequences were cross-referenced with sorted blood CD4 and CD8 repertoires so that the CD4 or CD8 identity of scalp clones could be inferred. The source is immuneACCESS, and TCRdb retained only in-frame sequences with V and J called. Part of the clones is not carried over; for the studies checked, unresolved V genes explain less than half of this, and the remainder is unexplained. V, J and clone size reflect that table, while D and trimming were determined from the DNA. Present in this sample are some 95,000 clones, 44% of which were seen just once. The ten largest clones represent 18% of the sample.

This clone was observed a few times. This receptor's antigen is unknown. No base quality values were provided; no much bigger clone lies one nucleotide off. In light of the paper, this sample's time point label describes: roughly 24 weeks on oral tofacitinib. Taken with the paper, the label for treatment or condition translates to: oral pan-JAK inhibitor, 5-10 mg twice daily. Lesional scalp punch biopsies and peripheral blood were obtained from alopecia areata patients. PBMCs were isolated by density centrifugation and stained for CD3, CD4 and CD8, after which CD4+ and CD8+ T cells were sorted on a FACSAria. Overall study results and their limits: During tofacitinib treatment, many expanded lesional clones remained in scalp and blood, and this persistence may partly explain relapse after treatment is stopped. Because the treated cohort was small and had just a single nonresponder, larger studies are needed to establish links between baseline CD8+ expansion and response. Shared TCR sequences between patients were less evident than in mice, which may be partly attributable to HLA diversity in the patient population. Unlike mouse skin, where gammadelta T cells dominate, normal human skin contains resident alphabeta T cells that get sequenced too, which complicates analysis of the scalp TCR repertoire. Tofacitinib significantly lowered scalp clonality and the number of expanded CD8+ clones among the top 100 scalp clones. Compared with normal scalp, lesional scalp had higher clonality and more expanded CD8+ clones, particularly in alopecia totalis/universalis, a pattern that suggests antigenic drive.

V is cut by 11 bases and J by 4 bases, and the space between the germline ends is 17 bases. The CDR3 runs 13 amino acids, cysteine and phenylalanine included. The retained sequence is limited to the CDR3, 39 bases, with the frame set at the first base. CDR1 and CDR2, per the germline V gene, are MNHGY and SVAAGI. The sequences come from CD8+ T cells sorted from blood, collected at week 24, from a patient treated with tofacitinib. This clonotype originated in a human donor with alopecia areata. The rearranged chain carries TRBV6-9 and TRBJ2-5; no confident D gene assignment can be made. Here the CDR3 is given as CAGWAPVGETQYF. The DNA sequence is TGTGCCGGATGGGCGCCGGTGGGAGAGACCCAGTACTTC.